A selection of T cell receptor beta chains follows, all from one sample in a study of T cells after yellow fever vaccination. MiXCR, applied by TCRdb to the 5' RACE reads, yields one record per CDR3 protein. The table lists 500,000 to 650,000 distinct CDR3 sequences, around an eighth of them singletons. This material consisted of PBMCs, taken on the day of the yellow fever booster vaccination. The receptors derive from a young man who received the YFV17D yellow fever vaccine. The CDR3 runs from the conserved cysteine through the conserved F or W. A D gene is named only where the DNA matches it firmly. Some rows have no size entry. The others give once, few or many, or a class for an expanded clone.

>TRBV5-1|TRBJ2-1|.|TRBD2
TGCGCCAGCACCGGACTAGCCAGCGATGAGCAGTTCTTC
CASTGLASDEQFF
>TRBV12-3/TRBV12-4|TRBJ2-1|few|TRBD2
TGTGCCAGCAGTTTGACGCGGGAGGGCAATGAGCAGTTCTTC
CASSLTREGNEQFF
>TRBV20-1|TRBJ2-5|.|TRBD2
TGCAGTGCTAGAGGTTTACCTAGCGGGAGGGAGGGGGAGACCCAGTACTTC
CSARGLPSGREGETQYF
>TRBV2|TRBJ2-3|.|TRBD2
TGTGCCAGCAGTGAAGCTAGGACTAGCGACACAGATACGCAGTATTTT
CASSEARTSDTDTQYF
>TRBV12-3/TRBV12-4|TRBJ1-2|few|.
TGTGCCAGCAGTTTTTCGGAGGCCAGCGGTGGCTACACCTTC
CASSFSEASGGYTF
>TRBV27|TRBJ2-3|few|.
TGTGCCAGCAGTTTGGTGGGGGCGAGCCCGTATTTT
CASSLVGASPYF
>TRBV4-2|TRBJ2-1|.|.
TGTGCCAGCAGCCTTGGATGGAGTGATGAGCAGTTCTTC
CASSLGWSDEQFF
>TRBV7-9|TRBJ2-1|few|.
TGTGCCAGCAGCGCCCCTGGACAGCGGGGTTACAATGAGCAGTTCTTC
CASSAPGQRGYNEQFF
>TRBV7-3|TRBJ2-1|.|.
TGTGCCAGCGCTAGGTCTCAGGGGTTATACAATGAGCAGTTCTTC
CASARSQGLYNEQFF
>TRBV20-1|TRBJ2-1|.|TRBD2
TGCAGTGCTAGATCAAGCGGGGACTACAATGAGCAGTTCTTC
CSARSSGDYNEQFF
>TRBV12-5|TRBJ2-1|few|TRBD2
TGTGCTAGTGGTAACACCTGGTCGGCTGCGGGAGGGACGGTCTACAATGAGCAGTTCTTC
CASGNTWSAAGGTVYNEQFF
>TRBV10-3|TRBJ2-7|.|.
TGTGCCATCAGTGAGTCGGGCGAGAGGTACGAGCAGTACTTC
CAISESGERYEQYF
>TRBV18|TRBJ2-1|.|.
TGTGCCAGCTCACCGGCCTCTGGCGGTCTTGGCTCCTACAATGAGCAGTTCTTC
CASSPASGGLGSYNEQFF
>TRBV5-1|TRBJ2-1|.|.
TGCGCCAGCAGCCTGGACGGTTTTGAGCAGTTCTTC
CASSLDGFEQFF
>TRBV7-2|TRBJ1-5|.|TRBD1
TGTGCCAGCAGCACCGGACAGGGGATCCATCAGCCCCAGCATTTT
CASSTGQGIHQPQHF
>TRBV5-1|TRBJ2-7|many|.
TGCGCCAGCAGCGGTAACTACGAGCAGTACTTC
CASSGNYEQYF
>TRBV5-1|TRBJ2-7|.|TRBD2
TGCGCCAGCAGTTCGTCCGGGACTAGCGGGAGAGGGGAGTACTTC
CASSSSGTSGRGEYF
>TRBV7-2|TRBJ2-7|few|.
TGTGCCAGCAGCACGGCTCGCGAGCAGTACTTC
CASSTAREQYF
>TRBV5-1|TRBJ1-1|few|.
TGCGCCAGCAGCTTGGCCGGCGGACGGATGAACACTGAAGCTTTCTTT
CASSLAGGRMNTEAFF
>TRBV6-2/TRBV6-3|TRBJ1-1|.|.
TGTGCCAGCAGTTACCCCCGGAGAGGAACTGAAGCTTTCTTT
CASSYPRRGTEAFF
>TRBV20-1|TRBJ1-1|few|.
TGCAGTGCGTCCCTCGTGGTGAACACTGAAGCTTTCTTT
CSASLVVNTEAFF
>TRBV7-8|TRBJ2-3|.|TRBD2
TGTGCCAGCAGCTTCAGTACTAGCGGGAGGGATACGCAGTATTTT
CASSFSTSGRDTQYF
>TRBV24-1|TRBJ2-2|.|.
TGTGCCACCGCGAAATACAGGGACTCCGGGGAGCTGTTTTTT
CATAKYRDSGELFF
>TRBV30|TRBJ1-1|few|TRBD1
TGTGCCTGGGACAGGGAGGCCGGGAGCACTGAAGCTTTCTTT
CAWDREAGSTEAFF
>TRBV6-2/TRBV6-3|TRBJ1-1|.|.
TGTGCCAGCAGACGCGGCCTAATTGACACTGAAGCTTTCTTT
CASRRGLIDTEAFF
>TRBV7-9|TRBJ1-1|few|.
TGTGCCAGCAGCTTACCGCCGAACACTGAAGCTTTCTTT
CASSLPPNTEAFF
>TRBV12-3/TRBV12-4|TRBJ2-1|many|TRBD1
TGTGCCAGCAGTCCGCGCCGGGACAGGGGGGAGTTCTTC
CASSPRRDRGEFF
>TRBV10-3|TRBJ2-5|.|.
TGTGCCATCAGGGGCTCCTCGGAGACCCAGTACTTC
CAIRGSSETQYF
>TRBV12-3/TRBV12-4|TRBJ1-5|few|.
TGTGCCAGCAGTTTTTTGGGAAACAATCAGCCCCAGCATTTT
CASSFLGNNQPQHF
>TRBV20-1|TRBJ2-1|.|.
TGCAGTGCTGGGCAGCGGCCTACCTACAATGAGCAGTTCTTC
CSAGQRPTYNEQFF
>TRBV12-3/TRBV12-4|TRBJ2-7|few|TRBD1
TGTGCCAGCAACCCGGGACAGGGCCCCTACGAGCAGTACTTC
CASNPGQGPYEQYF
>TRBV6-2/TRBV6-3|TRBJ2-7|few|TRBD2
TGTGCCAGCAGCCCGAGCGGGAAAGTCTCCTACGAGCAGTACTTC
CASSPSGKVSYEQYF
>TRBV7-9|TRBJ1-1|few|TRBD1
TGTGCCAGCAGCTTAGAGGGGGCTGAGACTGAAGCTTTCTTT
CASSLEGAETEAFF
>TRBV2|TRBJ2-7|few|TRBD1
TGTGCCATCAGTTTTCTAGCACCCCGGGACAGGGGTGGGTCCGAGCAGTACTTC
CAISFLAPRDRGGSEQYF
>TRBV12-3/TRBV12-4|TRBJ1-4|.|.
TGTGCCAGCAGTTTTTTGGGAACTAATGAAAAACTGTTTTTT
CASSFLGTNEKLFF
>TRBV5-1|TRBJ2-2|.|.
TGCGCCAGCAGCTTGGGTCAGGGAATCTCCGGGGAGCTGTTTTTT
CASSLGQGISGELFF